A single sample is the source of the 10 T cell receptor beta chains below, sequenced in a study of PD-1 blockade in classical Hodgkin lymphoma. Time point given: cycle 4 day 1 (C4D1), after six to seven weeks of nivolumab. Every one of the patients relapsed after autologous stem cell transplantation (brentuximab vedotin exposure was variable). Measured with immunoSEQ multiplex PCR; TCRdb has only the in-frame clones, and not every one. Here the sample spans around 25,000 clones, roughly 70% being singletons. This sample comprised peripheral blood mononuclear cells (PBMCs), obtained before the fourth cycle of nivolumab. These receptor sequences come from a human donor with classical Hodgkin lymphoma.

This chain uses TRBV30 with TRBJ1-5; D uncertain. Per germline, CDR1 GTSNPN and CDR2 SVGIG (reference sequence). With 3 bases removed from V and 7 bases from J, the gap between germline ends came to 19 bases. This CDR3 has 15 residues. The CDR3 loop is CAWRVRSPSQQPQHF. The CDR3 nucleotides read TGTGCCTGGAGGGTCCGGTCACCGTCTCAACAGCCCCAGCATTTT. Based on the CDR3 plus reference TRBV30 and TRBJ1-5, the full variable domain is SQTIHQWPATLVQPVGSPLSLECTVEGTSNPNLYWYRQAAGRGLQLLFYSVGIGQISSEVPQNLSASRPQDRQFILSSKKLLLSDSGFYLCAWRVRSPSQQPQHFGDGTRLSIL.

The rearrangement links TRBV7-3 to TRBJ1-6; D perhaps matches TRBD1 (5 bases). The CDR3 is 14 residues long. Trimming cost V 2 bases and J 10 bases, with 12 bases left between them. Germline lookup yields CDR1 SGHTA and CDR2 FQGTGA. The CDR3 DNA reads as TGTGCCAGCAGCTTAGGGCAGGGAGGGTCACCCCTCCACTTT. Its protein product is CASSLGQGGSPLHF.

CDR3 coding DNA: TGTGCCAGCTCACCGCCGGTTTGGGTTGAAGGGAACGAATACAATGAGCAGTTCTTC. It specifies CASSPPVWVEGNEYNEQFF. V is TRBV18 and J is TRBJ2-1, with D uncertain. The CDR3 contains 19 residues. V gave up 3 bases and J gave up 4 bases, with 25 bases separating them. The germline CDR1 and CDR2 sequences are KGHSH and LQKENI.

This clone was seen more than once but under ten times. CDR3 sequence (DNA): TGTGCCAGCAGCTTTGTGGGGACAGGACCCTACGAGCAGTACTTC. Translated, it gives CASSFVGTGPYEQYF. The V call is TRBV11-3, the J call TRBJ2-7; 8 bases fit TRBD1. There are 15 residues in the CDR3. Germline V gene sequence: CDR1 SGHNT, CDR2 YENEEA. V gave up 3 bases and J gave up 2 bases; unmatched junction bases: 6.

This clone was seen a handful of times. The genes are TRBV29-1 and TRBJ2-1; 7 positions agree with TRBD2. Germline-derived CDR1 and CDR2 are SQVTM and ANQGSEA. With 3 bases clipped from V and 12 bases from J, the junction kept 14 bases outside the gene matches. The CDR3 consists of 14 residues. The CDR3 loop reads CSVDPSQTRGVQFF. The CDR3 nucleotides are TGCAGCGTTGACCCCTCCCAGACACGGGGGGTGCAGTTCTTC.

The V and J genes are TRBV18 and TRBJ1-5, with D perhaps matching TRBD1 (6 bases). Looked up from germline, CDR1 is KGHSH and CDR2 is LQKENI. The CDR3 sequence is 16 residues long. V lost 5 bases, J lost 0 bases, and 14 bases lay in between. Here the CDR3 reads CASSSGTPYSNQPQHF. Written as DNA, the CDR3 is TGTGCCAGCTCATCCGGGACACCTTATAGCAATCAGCCCCAGCATTTT. Filled out from reference TRBV18 and TRBJ1-5, the complete variable domain reads NAGVMQNPRHLVRRRGQEARLRCSPMKGHSHVYWYRQLPEEGLKFMVYLQKENIIDESGMPKERFSAEFPKEGPSILRIQQVVRGDSAAYFCASSSGTPYSNQPQHFGDGTRLSIL.

This chain joins TRBV7-2 and TRBJ2-3; a possible D gene is TRBD2 (6 bases). The germline V gene has CDR1 SGHTA and CDR2 FQGNSA. The V and J ends lost 4 bases and 0 bases respectively, with 11 bases between them. The length of the CDR3 is 15 residues. CDR3 bases: TGTGCCAGCAGCTCGGGAGTGATGAGCACAGATACGCAGTATTTT. It specifies CASSSGVMSTDTQYF.

This clone was counted a few times. The genes are TRBV7-2 and TRBJ2-6, with D possibly TRBD1 on 5 matching bases. Trimming removed 5 bases at V and 0 bases at J, with 14 bases between. The CDR3 is made up of 17 amino acids. Germline assignment: CDR1 SGHTA and CDR2 FQGNSA. CDR3 loop: CASSPGHLSSGANVLTF. CDR3 sequence (DNA): TGTGCCAGCAGCCCCGGACACCTTAGCTCTGGGGCCAACGTCCTGACTTTC.

This clone occurred a few times. The chain employs TRBV4-1 and TRBJ2-5; no reliable D call. The CDR3 consists of 12 residues. V gave up 3 bases and J gave up 2 bases, with 4 bases separating them. Per the germline V gene, CDR1 is MGHRA and CDR2 is YSYEKL. CDR3 sequence reads: CASSHIQETQYF. The CDR3 DNA reads TGCGCCAGCAGCCATATTCAAGAGACCCAGTACTTC.

This clone was found a few times. The chain links TRBV12-5 to TRBJ1-1, with D possibly being TRBD1 (6 bases). V was shortened by 1 base and J by 11 bases, with 17 bases between the two germline ends. The CDR3 spans 14 residues. CDR1 is LGHNT, CDR2 FRNRAP, per germline. The CDR3 is CASGLESGAFVAFF. The CDR3 nucleotides are TGTGCTAGTGGTTTGGAGTCGGGGGCATTTGTGGCTTTCTTT.